These T cell receptor beta chains were read from a single sample in a study of T cells in Graves' hyperthyroidism and ophthalmopathy. One entry per CDR3 protein, called by TCRdb with MiXCR from the multiplex PCR reads. Here the sample spans about 380,000 distinct CDR3 sequences, 18% being singletons. The sequenced sample was blood. Every receptor here comes from a man in his late teens or twenties with Graves' ophthalmopathy. CDR3s include the opening cysteine and the closing phenylalanine or tryptophan. A D gene is named only where the DNA matches it firmly. Part of the rows lack a size; the others show once, few, many or a class for expanded clones.

j_gene | v_gene | d_gene | abundance | CDR3nt | CDR3aa
TRBJ2-4 | TRBV28 | - | - | TGTGCCAGCAGTTTTGTGCCGAAGGTGGCCCTGGCCAAAAACATTCAGTACTTC | CASSFVPKVALAKNIQYF
TRBJ1-4 | TRBV9 | TRBD1 | - | TGTGCCAGCAGCCCCCGACAGGGTCAAAATGAAAAACTGTTTTTT | CASSPRQGQNEKLFF
TRBJ1-6 | TRBV9 | - | few | TGTGCCAGCAGCGTAGAAGACTCTCGCTCACCCCTCCACTTT | CASSVEDSRSPLHF
TRBJ1-1 | TRBV7-2 | - | many | TGTGCCAGCAGCTATGACAGCGCGATGAACACTGAAGCTTTCTTT | CASSYDSAMNTEAFF
TRBJ2-2 | TRBV20-1 | - | - | TGCAGTGCCCTCAGCCCCGAGGGCACCGGGGAGCTGTTTTTT | CSALSPEGTGELFF
TRBJ2-1 | TRBV10-3 | TRBD2 | many | TGTGCCATCAGTCGAGTGGCGGGGGGGCAGTCCAATGAGCAGTTCTTC | CAISRVAGGQSNEQFF
TRBJ2-5 | TRBV2 | TRBD1 | many | TGTGCCAGCCATCCCGTGGGGACAGGGGAAGAGACCCAGTACTTC | CASHPVGTGEETQYF
TRBJ1-2 | TRBV9 | TRBD1 | few | TGTGCCAGCAGCGCGGGGGACAGGCAGGGAGAAGGCTACACCTTC | CASSAGDRQGEGYTF
TRBJ2-5 | TRBV7-8 | TRBD2 | few | TGTGCCAGCAGACTCTCTAGCGGGGGCCGAGAGACCCAGTACTTC | CASRLSSGGRETQYF
TRBJ1-1 | TRBV5-6 | - | - | TGTGCCAGCAGAACGGTGGGGGGGGGGAACACTGAAGCTTTCTTT | CASRTVGGGNTEAFF
TRBJ2-7 | TRBV3-1 | - | - | TGTGCCAGCAGCCATTTCGACAGTTTTAGGCAGCAGTACTTC | CASSHFDSFRQQYF
TRBJ2-2 | TRBV3-1 | - | few | TGTGCCAGCAGCCAGGCTCGGTCCCTCAACACCGGGGAGCTGTTTTTT | CASSQARSLNTGELFF
TRBJ1-1 | TRBV6-1 | - | - | TGTGCCTCCCATGCGGGGGCTGAAGCTTTCTTT | CASHAGAEAFF
TRBJ2-1 | TRBV6-1 | - | few | TGTGCCAGCAGGTCCCGGGTGAGTGAGCAGTTCTTC | CASRSRVSEQFF
TRBJ1-3 | TRBV3-1 | - | few | TGTGCCAGCAGCCAAAGACGGGGGAAGAACACCATATATTTT | CASSQRRGKNTIYF
TRBJ1-2 | TRBV29-1 | - | - | TGCAGCGTTCGGTTCTGGTATGGCTACACCTTC | CSVRFWYGYTF
TRBJ1-1 | TRBV20-1 | - | many | TGCAGTGCTAGCCGGGACTTTGAAGCTTTCTTT | CSASRDFEAFF
TRBJ2-1 | TRBV6-1 | TRBD1 | few | TGTGCCAGCAGTGGACAGGGGTACAATGGGCAGTTCTTC | CASSGQGYNGQFF
TRBJ2-1 | TRBV3-1 | TRBD2 | many | TGTGCCAGCAGAGAGACTAGCGGGGGGCCTGAGCAGTTCTTC | CASRETSGGPEQFF
TRBJ1-4 | TRBV12-3/TRBV12-4 | - | many | TGTGCCAGCAGTCCCGGGGAACGGGGAAAACTGTTTTTT | CASSPGERGKLFF
TRBJ1-5 | TRBV28 | - | many | TGTGCCAGCAGTTTATTTGGGGGGAGTAGCAATCAGCCCCAGCATTTT | CASSLFGGSSNQPQHF
TRBJ2-5 | TRBV7-8 | TRBD2 | many | TGTGCCAGCAGCTTGTGGCGGGGGGCGGAGACCCAGTACTTC | CASSLWRGAETQYF